This T cell receptor (beta chain) comes out of a study of T cell responses to AZD1222 COVID-19 vaccine. CDR1 is DFQATT and CDR2 is SNEGSKA in the germline V gene (reference sequence). The CDR3 extends over 14 amino acids. Trimming shortened V by 3 bases and J by 7 bases, and 16 bases separated the two germline ends. TCRdb keeps only in-frame clones here, not all; method: immunoSEQ multiplex PCR. Of more than 150,000 clones listed, about 89% are singletons. The receptor was derived from an adult in good health. V gene TRBV20-1 combines with J gene TRBJ2-1; D is uncertain. The input for sequencing was peripheral blood, taken on day 0 of MenACWY control vaccination. The CDR3 DNA follows: TGCAGTGCTAGTAGCTCGCTATCCCAGAATGAGCAGTTCTTC. Its translation is CSASSSLSQNEQFF.